The 27 T cell receptor beta chains listed next were all sequenced from one sample in a study of blood T cell repertoires in COVID-19. Assay: immunoSEQ multiplex PCR; the TCRdb copy retains only in-frame clones and omits some. The table has roughly 150,000 clones, 87% seen once; the top ten hold more than 5%. Sequenced sample: peripheral blood. These receptors all come from a human donor in a cohort sampled during active COVID-19.

The chain couples TRBV28 to TRBJ1-2, with 11 bases that match TRBD1. This CDR3 is 15 amino acids long. Germline CDR1 and CDR2: MDHEN and SYDVKM. V was clipped by 7 bases and J by 6 bases; unmatched bases: 10. This CDR3 is CASKPGRTGGNGYTF. The CDR3 bases are TGTGCCAGCAAACCTGGTAGGACAGGGGGCAATGGCTACACCTTC.

The chain links TRBV3-1 (or the pseudogene TRBV3-2) to TRBJ2-5; no reliable D call. The germline V gene encodes CDR1 LGHDT and CDR2 YNNKEL (reference sequence). V was shortened by 0 bases and J by 7 bases, with 9 bases between the two germline ends. The CDR3 runs to 13 residues. This CDR3 is CASSQEPRGTQYF. The DNA of the CDR3 is TGTGCCAGCAGCCAAGAACCACGCGGGACCCAGTACTTC.

This chain links TRBV2 with TRBJ2-5, with 8 bases fitting TRBD2. Unmatched junction bases numbered 14, after V lost 1 base and J lost 4 bases. Looked up from germline, CDR1 is SNHLY and CDR2 is FYNNEI. This CDR3 spans 18 amino acids. The CDR3 loop is CASSEGKRSGSRGETQYF. The CDR3 bases are TGTGCCAGCAGTGAAGGAAAGCGGAGCGGGAGTCGGGGAGAGACCCAGTACTTC.

The V gene is TRBV2, the J gene TRBJ1-3, with D perhaps TRBD1 (5 bases). The CDR3 is made up of 15 amino acids. Germline CDR1 and CDR2: SNHLY and FYNNEI. Trimming took off 6 bases at V and 0 bases at J, with 12 bases between the two ends. In nucleotides, the CDR3 is TGTGCCAGCAGAGCCGACAGTCACTCTGGAAACACCATATATTTT. Translation: CASRADSHSGNTIYF. Full variable domain (outside the CDR3, taken from reference TRBV2 and TRBJ1-3): EPEVTQTPSHQVTQMGQEVILRCVPISNHLYFYWYRQILGQKVEFLVSFYNNEISEKSEIFDDQFSVERPDGSNFTLKIRSTKLEDSAMYFCASRADSHSGNTIYFGEGSWLTVV.

This chain links TRBV29-1 with TRBJ1-1, with D possibly TRBD1 on 6 matching bases. This CDR3 contains 11 residues. Trimming took 7 bases from V and 10 from J, leaving 16 bases between them. The germline gives CDR1 SQVTM, CDR2 ANQGSEA. DNA for the CDR3: TGCAGCGGGCAGACAGGCCCTAGAGCTTTCTTT. Translated: CSGQTGPRAFF.

This chain joins TRBV7-9 and TRBJ1-2, with TRBD1 matching 7 bases. J gave up 5 bases and V 5 bases, and 8 bases lay outside the gene matches. Germline V gives CDR1 SEHNR, CDR2 FQNEAQ (reference sequence). The CDR3 runs to 14 residues. The CDR3 loop is CASSVGTATYGYTF. The CDR3, as DNA: TGTGCCAGCAGCGTCGGGACAGCGACTTATGGCTACACCTTC.

This CDR3 is CASSFNRVDGYTF. The CDR3 DNA sequence: TGTGCCAGCAGTTTCAACAGGGTTGATGGCTACACCTTC. The rearrangement links TRBV28 to TRBJ1-2, with D possibly matching TRBD1 (6 bases). CDR1 MDHEN and CDR2 SYDVKM come from the germline V gene. This CDR3 contains 13 residues. V lost 3 bases and J lost 6, with 11 bases in between.

The chain uses TRBV6-6 and TRBJ2-7; no clear D. Trimming removed 4 bases at V and 13 bases at J, with 14 bases between. The CDR3 length is 11 residues. CDR1 and CDR2 from the germline V gene are MNHNY and SVGAGI (reference sequence). The CDR3 region is CASSSQTILYF. The CDR3 nucleotides are TGTGCCAGCAGTTCCCAAACTATACTCTACTTC.

The table lists this clone with a count of one. The chain couples TRBV24-1 to TRBJ2-7; D is uncertain. Germline V lookup: CDR1 KGHDR, CDR2 SFDVKD. Between the trimmed V and J ends, which lost 4 bases and 5 bases, there was a span of 5 bases. CDR3 length: 11 amino acids. DNA for the CDR3: TGTGCCACCAGTGACCGTCACGAGCAGTACTTC. It specifies CATSDRHEQYF.

The gene calls are TRBV29-1 and TRBJ2-7, with 10 bases matching TRBD2. The CDR3 is made up of 13 amino acids. Germline V lookup: CDR1 SQVTM, CDR2 ANQGSEA. After removal of 4 bases from V and 6 bases from J, the junction contained 6 bases not matched to a gene. CDR3 sequence reads: CSVAAGGAREQYF. In nucleotides, the CDR3 is TGCAGCGTTGCAGCGGGAGGGGCACGCGAGCAGTACTTC.

The chain joins TRBV5-1 to TRBJ2-1, with TRBD2 as a possible D gene (5 bases). The V end was cut by 4 bases, the J end by 9 bases, with 26 bases between. The CDR3 totals 17 residues. The germline V gene has CDR1 SGHRS and CDR2 YFSETQ. CDR3 loop: CASSPDEQVGGGSEQFF. CDR3 coding DNA: TGCGCCAGCAGCCCGGATGAGCAGGTAGGAGGCGGCAGTGAGCAGTTCTTC. The full variable domain, with the rest looked up from reference TRBV5-1 and TRBJ2-1, is KAGVTQTPRYLIKTRGQQVTLSCSPISGHRSVSWYQQTPGQGLQFLFEYFSETQRNKGNFPGRFSGRQFSNSRSEMNVSTLELGDSALYLCASSPDEQVGGGSEQFFGPGTRLTVL.

The chain has TRBV13 and TRBJ2-3, with D possibly TRBD2 on 5 matching bases. V was trimmed by 6 bases and J by 0 bases, leaving 10 bases between them. This CDR3 has 14 amino acids. Per germline, CDR1 PRHDT and CDR2 FYEKMQ (reference sequence). DNA of the CDR3: TGTGCCAGCAGATCGGAGGCTAGCACAGATACGCAGTATTTT. Translated, it gives CASRSEASTDTQYF.

The chain recombines TRBV9 with TRBJ2-2; D not certain. This CDR3 is built from 13 residues. Germline CDR1 SGDLS, CDR2 YYNGEE. Trimming left V 0 bases short and J 4 bases short, with 4 bases between. CDR3 nucleotide sequence: TGTGCCAGCAGCGTAGACACCACCGGGGAGCTGTTTTTT. Residues: CASSVDTTGELFF.

V is TRBV28 and J is TRBJ2-7; 11 nucleotides line up with TRBD2. Unmatched junction bases numbered 0, after V lost 2 bases and J lost 3 bases. The CDR3 consists of 14 residues. CDR1 is MDHEN, CDR2 SYDVKM, per germline. CDR3 region: CASSLGLAGYEQYF. Here the CDR3 DNA reads TGTGCCAGCAGTTTAGGACTAGCGGGCTACGAGCAGTACTTC. The full variable domain, its missing parts supplied by reference TRBV28 and TRBJ2-7, is DVKVTQSSRYLVKRTGEKVFLECVQDMDHENMFWYRQDPGLGLRLIYFSYDVKMKEKGDIPEGYSVSREKKERFSLILESASTNQTSMYLCASSLGLAGYEQYFGPGTRLTVT.

The V and J genes are TRBV9 and TRBJ2-7, with 10 positions matching TRBD2. Per the germline V gene, CDR1 is SGDLS and CDR2 is YYNGEE. This CDR3 contains 17 residues. Unmatched junction bases numbered 12, after V lost 4 bases and J lost 2 bases. The CDR3 loop reads CASSPQRVLAGTYEQYF. CDR3 sequence (DNA): TGTGCCAGCAGCCCTCAGCGGGTACTAGCGGGGACCTACGAGCAGTACTTC.

This clone was counted once. The V and J genes are TRBV28 and TRBJ2-2, with 9 bases aligning to TRBD2. V shed 4 bases and J 6 bases; nucleotides not matched to a gene: 9. The CDR3 contains 16 residues. Germline CDR1 MDHEN, CDR2 SYDVKM. DNA of the CDR3: TGTGCCAGCAGTTCGAGCCTAGCGGGATGGTCCGGGGAGCTGTTTTTT. It yields the protein CASSSSLAGWSGELFF. Supplemented by reference TRBV28 and TRBJ2-2, the full variable domain reads DVKVTQSSRYLVKRTGEKVFLECVQDMDHENMFWYRQDPGLGLRLIYFSYDVKMKEKGDIPEGYSVSREKKERFSLILESASTNQTSMYLCASSSSLAGWSGELFFGEGSRLTVL.

This clone showed up just once. The gene calls are TRBV6-5 and TRBJ2-7, with TRBD1 matching 8 bases. The CDR3 loop spans 15 amino acids. With V trimmed by 7 bases and J by 4 bases, 12 bases remained unmatched. Germline V CDR1 and CDR2: MNHEY, SVGAGI. DNA for the CDR3: TGTGCCAGCACTAACAGGGCAGGGGGCCGGTACGAGCAGTACTTC. Translation: CASTNRAGGRYEQYF.

This clone appeared once. This sequence joins TRBV7-8 and TRBJ2-3, with D possibly being TRBD1 (6 bases). Germline assignment: CDR1 SGHVS and CDR2 FQNEAQ. V was clipped by 1 base and J by 0 bases, with 11 bases between them. The CDR3 loop spans 16 amino acids. CDR3 residues: CASSLVTGRSTDTQYF. Written as DNA, the CDR3 is TGTGCCAGCAGCTTAGTTACAGGGCGCAGCACAGATACGCAGTATTTT.

This chain uses TRBV7-2 with TRBJ2-1, with D perhaps matching TRBD1 (6 bases). V lost 5 bases, J lost 3 bases, and 11 bases lay in between. The CDR3 runs to 14 residues. CDR1 is SGHTA, CDR2 FQGNSA, per germline. The CDR3 sequence is CASSQGQIYNEQFF. The CDR3 coding sequence is TGTGCCAGCAGCCAGGGACAAATCTACAATGAGCAGTTCTTC.

The rearrangement links TRBV6-2 or TRBV6-3 to TRBJ2-7; a weak D match, TRBD1 (5 bases). The germline V gene has CDR1 MNHEY and CDR2 SVGEGT. The CDR3 has 14 amino acids. The V and J ends lost 1 base and 2 bases respectively, with 9 bases between them. The CDR3 region is CASSYFDRPYEQYF. CDR3 coding DNA: TGTGCCAGCAGTTACTTTGACAGACCCTACGAGCAGTACTTC.

The V and J genes are TRBV13 and TRBJ2-7; a weak D match, TRBD2 (5 bases). CDR3 size: 12 residues. V was trimmed by 5 bases and J by 2 bases, leaving 7 bases between them. Per germline, CDR1 PRHDT and CDR2 FYEKMQ (reference sequence). DNA of the CDR3: TGTGCCAGCAGCCCCGGGACCTACGAGCAGTACTTC. Translating gives CASSPGTYEQYF.

In DNA form, the CDR3 reads TGTGCCAGCGCCGGGGGGAGGACTAGCGGGAAGTCCTACGAGCAGTACTTC. Its translation is CASAGGRTSGKSYEQYF. The chain links TRBV2 to TRBJ2-7, with 12 bases identical to TRBD2. Germline values: CDR1 SNHLY, CDR2 FYNNEI. The CDR3 length is 17 residues. V dropped 8 bases and J dropped 1; count of bases not matched to a gene: 12. Using reference TRBV2 and TRBJ2-7 for the parts outside the CDR3, the full variable domain is EPEVTQTPSHQVTQMGQEVILRCVPISNHLYFYWYRQILGQKVEFLVSFYNNEISEKSEIFDDQFSVERPDGSNFTLKIRSTKLEDSAMYFCASAGGRTSGKSYEQYFGPGTRLTVT.

The gene calls are TRBV10-1 and TRBJ2-1; perhaps TRBD2 as D (6 bases). Trimming pared 3 bases from V and 4 bases from J, leaving 13 bases between. Germline-derived CDR1 and CDR2 are WNHNN and SYGVQD (reference sequence). The CDR3 runs 15 residues. DNA for the CDR3: TGCGCCAGCAGTGATAACGGGGGAGGATACAATGAGCAGTTCTTC. It codes for CASSDNGGGYNEQFF.

The CDR3 sequence is CASSLGTADFSIGYTF. In nucleotides, the CDR3 is TGTGCCAGCAGCTTGGGAACTGCCGACTTCTCCATCGGCTACACCTTC. The V gene is TRBV5-6, the J gene TRBJ1-2, with D uncertain. CDR3 length equals 16 residues. The V end lost 0 bases, the J end lost 8 bases, and 20 bases lay between the germline ends. Germline lookup yields CDR1 SGHDT and CDR2 YYEEEE.

This chain joins TRBV6-2 or TRBV6-3 and TRBJ2-7; TRBD2 agrees at 8 bases. CDR1 and CDR2 from the germline V gene are MNHEY and SVGEGT. The CDR3 extends over 15 amino acids. After removal of 3 bases from V and 7 bases from J, the junction contained 11 bases not matched to a gene. DNA for the CDR3: TGTGCCAGCAGTTATTCCGGGACTAGAAGCAGGGAGCAGTACTTC. Translation: CASSYSGTRSREQYF.

The rearrangement links TRBV2 to TRBJ2-7; 10 bases agree with TRBD1. With 7 bases clipped from V and 6 bases from J, the junction kept 6 bases outside the gene matches. Looked up from germline, CDR1 is SNHLY and CDR2 is FYNNEI. The CDR3 spans 13 residues. Written as DNA, the CDR3 is TGTGCCAGCACGTCGGGACAGGGGCCCGAGCAGTACTTC. Protein: CASTSGQGPEQYF.

The J gene is TRBJ2-1, the V gene TRBV11-2; TRBD2 matches at 14 bases. Losses at the gene ends were 4 bases for V and 0 bases for J; bases not matched to a gene: 8. Germline loops: CDR1 SGHAT, CDR2 FQNNGV. The CDR3 is made up of 19 amino acids. The CDR3 bases are TGTGCCAGCAGCTCCTATGGGACTAGCGGGAGCTCCTCCTACAATGAGCAGTTCTTC. This gives the protein CASSSYGTSGSSSYNEQFF.